Sequencing of this T cell receptor beta chain was carried out in a study of blood T cell repertoires in COVID-19. Study context: Material from acute and convalescent COVID-19 was sourced from the United States, Italy and Spain. The cDNA or gDNA used as material had been derived from T cells, B-cell-depleted T cells, or PBMCs.

Germline lookup yields CDR1 SGHVS and CDR2 FQNEAQ. J gave up 10 bases and V 0 bases, and 6 bases lay outside the gene matches. This CDR3 is built from 14 residues. Assay: immunoSEQ multiplex PCR; the TCRdb copy retains only in-frame clones and omits some. The sample includes some 200,000 clones, around 80% seen only once; the top ten take roughly 7.8%. Sequenced material: peripheral blood. The receptor was isolated from a woman older than 75 with COVID-19, enrolled during active disease. The genes are TRBV7-8 and TRBJ2-1; the match to TRBD2 covers 7 bases. CDR3: CASSLARLAEEQFF. In nucleotides, the CDR3 is TGTGCCAGCAGCTTAGCGCGGCTAGCGGAGGAGCAGTTCTTC. Supplemented by reference TRBV7-8 and TRBJ2-1, the full variable domain reads GAGVSQSPRYKVAKRGQDVALRCDPISGHVSLFWYQQALGQGPEFLTYFQNEAQLDKSGLPSDRFFAERPEGSVSTLKIQRTQQEDSAVYLCASSLARLAEEQFFGPGTRLTVL.